Included here is one TCR beta chain sequence, with context. Its binding antigen is unknown. Base quality data are lacking; no much larger clone is found one base away. The trial excluded patients who had a history of autoimmune disease or were on systemic immunosuppression. In every dose cohort, peripheral blood was drawn for TCR sequencing at baseline, cycle 4 day 1, and cycle 7 day 1. The samples were taken from a phase I, first-in-human, multicenter, open-label dose-escalation trial of ivuxolimab. The trial enrolled adults with locally advanced or metastatic head and neck squamous cell, hepatocellular, melanoma or renal cell carcinoma. CD4+ and CD8+ T cells were sorted separately from peripheral blood before TCR sequencing. Genomic DNA was isolated from the sorted cells so that the TCRbeta CDR3 region could be sequenced. The immunoSEQ Assay was used for sequencing of TCRbeta CDR3 regions. In its TCRdb copy, this immuneACCESS table keeps in-frame sequences only and misses some clones. Where compared with another copy, unresolved V genes explain less than half of these, and the others have no known cause. The sample table shows approximately 82,000 clones, and around 78% are seen once. The top ten hold 0.85% of the sample.

This entry belongs to a study of OX40 agonist ivuxolimab in advanced cancers. Broadly, across the study: Ivuxolimab was a fully human IgG2 agonistic monoclonal antibody targeting the costimulatory receptor OX40 (CD134). Peripheral TCRbeta sequencing was intended to test whether TCR sequence diversity was altered and clonal T-cell expansion was caused by ivuxolimab. Intravenous ivuxolimab was administered to patients every 2 weeks at six dose levels: 0.01, 0.1, 0.3, 1.5, 3 and 10 mg/kg. Prior anti-PD-1, anti-PD-L1 or anti-CTLA-4 therapy was permitted, and roughly two fifths of dose-escalation patients had received checkpoint inhibitors. The paper reports the monotherapy dose-escalation portion (N of about 50 patients) of the phase I ivuxolimab trial. Of the 52 patients in dose escalation, 19 had hepatocellular carcinoma, around 15 had melanoma, 9 had renal cell carcinoma and 9 had head and neck cancer. Partial responses were achieved by three dose-escalation patients, of whom one had hepatocellular carcinoma and two had cutaneous melanoma. A male proportion of roughly 85% and a mean age of roughly 58 years, ranging from about 20 to 85, were recorded for the dose-escalation cohort. The paper as a whole reports these results and caveats: Antigen specificity was not determined for the clonally expanded peripheral T cells. In the 0.1-3.0 mg/kg groups, partial responders were among the patients with the lowest normalized peripheral clonal expansion, particularly in CD8+ T cells. Low levels of normalized T-cell clonal expansion were also seen in some patients who did not respond. Clonal expansion of both CD4+ and CD8+ blood T cells was observed from baseline to week 6 at doses 0.1 to 3.0 mg/kg. After ivuxolimab, expanded clones were on average more numerous among CD8+ T cells than among CD4+ T cells.

CDR1 and CDR2, per the germline V gene, are MRHNA and SNTAGT. The CDR3 contains 15 residues, cysteine and phenylalanine counted. The entry retains the CDR3 DNA only, 45 bases that are in frame from base 1. The junction carries 11 bases between V and J, which are trimmed by 4 bases and 1 base respectively. The receptor was derived from an adult with an advanced solid tumor such as melanoma, head and neck, liver or kidney cancer. Specimen: CD4+ or CD8+ T cells sorted from blood, collected in a trial of the OX40 agonist ivuxolimab. The receptor chain draws on TRBV6-4 and TRBJ2-1; the D segment is perhaps TRBD1 or TRBD2, each sharing 6 matched bases. The CDR3: CASSVEGGSYNEQFF. The DNA reads TGTGCCAGCAGTGTAGAGGGGGGATCCTACAATGAGCAGTTCTTC.